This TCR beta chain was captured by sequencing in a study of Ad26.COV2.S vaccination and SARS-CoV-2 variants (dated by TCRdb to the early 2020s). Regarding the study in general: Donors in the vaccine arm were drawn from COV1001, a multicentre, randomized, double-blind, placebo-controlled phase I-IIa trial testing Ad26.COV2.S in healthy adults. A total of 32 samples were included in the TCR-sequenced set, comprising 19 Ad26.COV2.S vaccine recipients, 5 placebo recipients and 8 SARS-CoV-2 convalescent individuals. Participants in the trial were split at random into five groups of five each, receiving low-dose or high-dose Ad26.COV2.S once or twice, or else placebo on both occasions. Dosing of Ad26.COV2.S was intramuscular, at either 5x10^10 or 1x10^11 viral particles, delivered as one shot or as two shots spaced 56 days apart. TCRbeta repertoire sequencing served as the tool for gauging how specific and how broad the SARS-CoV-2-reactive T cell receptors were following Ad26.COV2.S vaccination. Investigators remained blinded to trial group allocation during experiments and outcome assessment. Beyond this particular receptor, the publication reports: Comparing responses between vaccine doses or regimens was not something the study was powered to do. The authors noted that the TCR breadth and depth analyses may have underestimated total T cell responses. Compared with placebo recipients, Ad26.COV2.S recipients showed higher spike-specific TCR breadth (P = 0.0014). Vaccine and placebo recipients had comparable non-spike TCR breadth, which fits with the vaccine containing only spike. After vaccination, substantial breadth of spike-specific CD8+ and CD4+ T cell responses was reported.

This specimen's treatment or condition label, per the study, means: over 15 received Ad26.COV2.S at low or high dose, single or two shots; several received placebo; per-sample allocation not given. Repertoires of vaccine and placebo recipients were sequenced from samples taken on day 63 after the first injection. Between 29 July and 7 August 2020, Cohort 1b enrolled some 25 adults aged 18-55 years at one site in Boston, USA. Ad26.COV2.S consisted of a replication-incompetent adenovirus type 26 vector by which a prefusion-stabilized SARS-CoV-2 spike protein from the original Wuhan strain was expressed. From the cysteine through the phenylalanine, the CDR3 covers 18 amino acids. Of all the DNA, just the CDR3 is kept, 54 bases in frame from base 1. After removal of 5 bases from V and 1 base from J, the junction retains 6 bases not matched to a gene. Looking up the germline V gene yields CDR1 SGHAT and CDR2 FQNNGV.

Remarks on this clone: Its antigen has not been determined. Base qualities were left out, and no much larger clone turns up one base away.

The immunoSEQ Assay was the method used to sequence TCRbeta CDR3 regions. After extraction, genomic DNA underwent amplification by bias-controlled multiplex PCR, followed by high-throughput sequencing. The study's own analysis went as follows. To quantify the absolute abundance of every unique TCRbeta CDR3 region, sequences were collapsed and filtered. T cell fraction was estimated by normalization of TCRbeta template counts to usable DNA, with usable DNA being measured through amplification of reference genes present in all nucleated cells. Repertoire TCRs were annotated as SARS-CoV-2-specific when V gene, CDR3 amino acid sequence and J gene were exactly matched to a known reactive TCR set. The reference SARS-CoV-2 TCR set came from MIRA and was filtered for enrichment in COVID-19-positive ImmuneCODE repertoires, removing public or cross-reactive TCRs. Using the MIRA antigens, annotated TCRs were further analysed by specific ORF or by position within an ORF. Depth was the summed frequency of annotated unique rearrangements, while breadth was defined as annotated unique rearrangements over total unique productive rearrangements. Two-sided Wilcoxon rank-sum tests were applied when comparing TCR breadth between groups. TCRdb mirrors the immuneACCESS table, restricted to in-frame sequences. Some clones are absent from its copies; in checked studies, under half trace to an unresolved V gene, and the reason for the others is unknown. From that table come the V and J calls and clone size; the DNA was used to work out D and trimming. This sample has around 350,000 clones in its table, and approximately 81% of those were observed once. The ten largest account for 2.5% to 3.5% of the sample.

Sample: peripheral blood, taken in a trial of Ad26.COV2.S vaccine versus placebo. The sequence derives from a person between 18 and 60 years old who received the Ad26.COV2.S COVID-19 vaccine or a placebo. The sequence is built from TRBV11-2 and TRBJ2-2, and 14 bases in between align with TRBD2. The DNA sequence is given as TGTGCCAGCAGCCTTCTGGGACTAGCGGGAGTGAACACCGGGGAGCTGTTTTTT. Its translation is CASSLLGLAGVNTGELFF. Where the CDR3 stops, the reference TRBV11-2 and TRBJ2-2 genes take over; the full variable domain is EAGVAQSPRYKIIEKRQSVAFWCNPISGHATLYWYQQILGQGPKLLIQFQNNGVVDDSQLPKDRFSAERLKGVDSTLKIQPAKLEDSAVYLCASSLLGLAGVNTGELFFGEGSRLTVL.